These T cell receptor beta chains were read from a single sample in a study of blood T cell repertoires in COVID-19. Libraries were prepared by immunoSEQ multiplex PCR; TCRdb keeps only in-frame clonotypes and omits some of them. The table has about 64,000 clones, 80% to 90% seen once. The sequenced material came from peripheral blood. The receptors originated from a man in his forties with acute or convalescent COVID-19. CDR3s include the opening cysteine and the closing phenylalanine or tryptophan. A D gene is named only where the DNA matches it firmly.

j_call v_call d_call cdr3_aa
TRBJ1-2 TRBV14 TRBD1 CASRMGQGGGYTF
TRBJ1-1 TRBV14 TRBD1 CASSPRPFTTGDNTEAFF
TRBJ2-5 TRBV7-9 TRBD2 CASSLYQRGGIAEETQYF
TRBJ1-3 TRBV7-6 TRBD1 CASSPGTGASRGNTIYF
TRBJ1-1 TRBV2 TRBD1 CASSEAQGVDPMNTEAFF
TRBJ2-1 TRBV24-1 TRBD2 CATSDLWSSGGSNEQFF
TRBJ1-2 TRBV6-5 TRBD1 CASSSTLGDRGFGYTF
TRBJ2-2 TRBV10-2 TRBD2 CASSVMAGGGTGELFF
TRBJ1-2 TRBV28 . CASSSSGTYHGYTF
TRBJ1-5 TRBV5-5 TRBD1 CASSWETGGRNQPQHF
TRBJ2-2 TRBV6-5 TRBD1 CASSVDRRHTGELFF
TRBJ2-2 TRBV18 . CASSQDFNTGELFF
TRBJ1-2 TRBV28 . CASSSSYISNYGYTF
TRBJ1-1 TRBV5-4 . CASSLDGGEAFF
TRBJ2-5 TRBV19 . CASSIGLRAGSIDF
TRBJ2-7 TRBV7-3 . CASSLGRGPYEQYF
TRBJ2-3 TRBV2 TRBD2 CASSETSGIARDTQYF
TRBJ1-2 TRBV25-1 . CASRQQGENGGYTF
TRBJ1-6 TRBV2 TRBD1 CASTGGQGGSPLHF
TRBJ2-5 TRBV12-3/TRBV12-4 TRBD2 CASRPLGGETQYF
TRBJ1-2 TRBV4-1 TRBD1 CASRDRDYGYTF
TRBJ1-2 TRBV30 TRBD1 CAWTGGSDYGYTF
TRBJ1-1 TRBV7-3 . CASSLTRNTEAFF
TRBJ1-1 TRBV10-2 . CASSERGSEAFF
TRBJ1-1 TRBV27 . CASSFNRGTEAFF
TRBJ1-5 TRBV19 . CASSIRNSRNQPQHF
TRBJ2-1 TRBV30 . CAWSEFVENEQFF